Shown below are 10 T cell receptor beta chains from a single sample sequenced in a study of T-cell memory formation after mild COVID-19. TCRdb used MiXCR to reprocess the 5' RACE reads, holding one entry per CDR3 protein. The table includes about 200,000 distinct CDR3 sequences, about 18% detected once. Sequences were obtained from PBMCs or a T cell subset sorted from them (not recorded which). The source of these receptors is an adult woman who had mild COVID-19 (a few samples of this study predate the infection). Cell type and time point are not known.

The chain's CDR3 is CASSQSNRALAKNIQYF. As DNA, the CDR3 is TGTGCCAGCAGCCAATCCAACAGGGCACTAGCCAAAAACATTCAGTACTTC. The rearrangement uses TRBV3-1 and TRBJ2-4; a weak D match, TRBD1 (6 bases). There are 17 residues in the CDR3. The ends were cut back, 2 bases at V and 0 bases at J, with 14 bases in the middle. Germline loops: CDR1 LGHDT, CDR2 YNNKEL (reference sequence).

This clonotype was found a few times. The V gene is TRBV12-3 or TRBV12-4, the J gene TRBJ1-1; D is ambiguous. This CDR3 is 13 amino acids long. The V end lost 7 bases, the J end lost 6 bases, and 15 bases lay between the germline ends. The CDR3 reads CASTYSGMSEAFF. Written as DNA, the CDR3 is TGTGCCAGCACCTATTCGGGTATGTCTGAAGCTTTCTTT.

This clonotype is a singleton in its sample. The chain is built from TRBV2 and TRBJ1-1, with D perhaps matching TRBD1 (5 bases). CDR1 SNHLY and CDR2 FYNNEI come from the germline V gene. The CDR3 has 14 residues. Trimming shortened V by 6 bases and J by 0 bases, and 11 bases separated the two germline ends. CDR3 bases: TGTGCCAGCAGGAGTAGAGGGGTGAACACTGAAGCTTTCTTT. It yields the protein CASRSRGVNTEAFF.

A few counts support this clonotype. The gene calls are TRBV7-9 and TRBJ2-1; D might be TRBD2 (5 bases). This CDR3 contains 14 residues. CDR1 is SEHNR and CDR2 is FQNEAQ in the germline V gene (reference sequence). Trimming removed 5 bases at V and 4 bases at J, with 12 bases between. CDR3 coding DNA: TGTGCCAGCAGCAACACTAGGACGTACAATGAGCAGTTCTTC. Its protein is CASSNTRTYNEQFF.

The V and J genes are TRBV6-6 and TRBJ2-7; 9 bases are a match to TRBD1. There are 14 residues in the CDR3. V lost 4 bases, J lost 5 bases, and 6 bases stayed unmatched. Looked up from germline, CDR1 is MNHNY and CDR2 is SVGAGI (reference sequence). CDR3 sequence reads: CASSSGQGANEQYF. The CDR3 DNA reads as TGTGCCAGCAGTTCGGGACAGGGTGCCAACGAGCAGTACTTC.

This clonotype occurred a few times. The chain uses TRBV6-6 and TRBJ2-2; no firm D call. The germline V and J ends were trimmed by 7 bases and 4 bases, with 10 bases remaining between them. The CDR3 is made up of 13 amino acids. Germline V gene sequence: CDR1 MNHNY, CDR2 SVGAGI (reference sequence). CDR3 region: CASTLQLTGELFF. CDR3 nucleotides: TGTGCCAGCACCCTCCAACTCACCGGGGAGCTGTTTTTT.

This clonotype was detected ten times or more. V usage is TRBV20-1 and J usage is TRBJ2-7; D possibly corresponds to TRBD2 (5 bases). Trimming removed 8 bases from V and 0 bases from J, with 8 bases in between. CDR3 length equals 11 residues. CDR1 and CDR2 from the germline V gene are DFQATT and SNEGSKA (reference sequence). The CDR3 loop reads CSPGSSYEQYF. The CDR3 nucleotides read TGCAGTCCGGGGAGCTCCTACGAGCAGTACTTC.

For the CDR3, the DNA is TGTGCCAGTGGGAGGGGGCGTGAAGATACGCAGTATTTT. As protein: CASGRGREDTQYF. The rearrangement joins TRBV10-3 to TRBJ2-3; either TRBD1 or TRBD2 may fit D (7 bases each). Trimming shortened V by 10 bases and J by 5 bases, and 16 bases separated the two germline ends. Per germline, CDR1 ENHRY and CDR2 SYGVKD. CDR3 length: 13 residues.

This clonotype was seen a few times. This sequence joins TRBV7-9 and TRBJ2-1, with D uncertain. Trimming stripped 3 bases from V and 9 bases from J, with 9 bases between. Germline lookup yields CDR1 SEHNR and CDR2 FQNEAQ (reference sequence). The CDR3 has 12 residues. The DNA for the CDR3 is TGTGCCAGCAGCTTCCCCACCCCTGAGCAGTTCTTC. Protein product: CASSFPTPEQFF.

This clonotype came up a few times. The V call is TRBV7-2, the J call TRBJ2-5; unclear D gene. The CDR3 is made up of 14 amino acids. The V end lost 0 bases, the J end lost 10 bases, and 15 bases lay between the germline ends. Per germline, CDR1 SGHTA and CDR2 FQGNSA. The CDR3 sequence: CASSLALSTGGQYF. The CDR3 nucleotides read TGTGCCAGCAGCTTAGCTTTGTCGACGGGCGGCCAGTACTTC.